These 22 T cell receptor beta chains share one sample of origin, sequenced in a study of T cell responses to AZD1222 COVID-19 vaccine. TCRdb keeps only in-frame clones here, not all; method: immunoSEQ multiplex PCR. The sample includes about 110,000 clones, about 90% seen only once; the top ten take approximately 8%. The starting material was peripheral blood, obtained 28 days after the second AZD1222 dose. The receptors shown here come from an adult who received the AZD1222 COVID-19 vaccine.

The chain uses TRBV7-9 and TRBJ2-3, with D maybe TRBD2 (6 bases). The CDR3 totals 15 residues. CDR1 SEHNR and CDR2 FQNEAQ come from the germline V gene (reference sequence). The V end lost 8 bases, the J end lost 2 bases, and 17 bases lay between the germline ends. The CDR3 sequence: CASALGTGATDTQYF. In nucleotides, the CDR3 is TGTGCCAGCGCCCTGGGGACGGGAGCCACAGATACGCAGTATTTT.

The V gene is TRBV28, the J gene TRBJ1-2; D not resolved. From germline, CDR1 is MDHEN and CDR2 SYDVKM. V was shortened by 3 bases and J by 2 bases, with 7 bases between the two germline ends. CDR3 size: 13 residues. The CDR3 region has the DNA TGTGCCAGCAGTTTCGGCCGAAACTATGGCTACACCTTC. It translates to CASSFGRNYGYTF.

This sequence joins TRBV5-1 and TRBJ2-2; weak D call: TRBD1 (6 bases). The germline CDR1 and CDR2 sequences are SGHRS and YFSETQ. Deletions cut 5 bases from V and 9 bases from J, with 20 bases between. This CDR3 contains 15 residues. This chain's CDR3 is CASRPLNRDSWELFF. In DNA, the CDR3 is TGCGCCAGCAGGCCCCTTAACAGGGATTCTTGGGAGCTGTTTTTT. The variable domain in full, completed from reference TRBV5-1 and TRBJ2-2, reads KAGVTQTPRYLIKTRGQQVTLSCSPISGHRSVSWYQQTPGQGLQFLFEYFSETQRNKGNFPGRFSGRQFSNSRSEMNVSTLELGDSALYLCASRPLNRDSWELFFGEGSRLTVL.

The V call is TRBV6-5, the J call TRBJ1-2; 9 bases match TRBD1. The CDR3 runs 15 residues. Trimming cost V 5 bases and J 1 base; bases outside gene matches: 5. Germline CDR1 and CDR2: MNHEY and SVGAGI. The CDR3 bases are TGTGCCAGCAGTCTAACAGGGGGCGTTAACTATGGCTACACCTTC. It codes for CASSLTGGVNYGYTF.

The gene calls are TRBV11-2 and TRBJ2-7; D remains unclear. The CDR3 consists of 15 residues. The V end lost 1 base, the J end lost 2 bases, and 12 bases lay between the germline ends. Germline V gene lookup returns CDR1 SGHAT and CDR2 FQNNGV. CDR3 sequence reads: CASSLVGFGTYEQYF. CDR3 nucleotide sequence: TGTGCCAGCAGCTTAGTAGGGTTCGGTACCTACGAGCAGTACTTC.

The chain recombines TRBV5-1 with TRBJ1-3; weak D call: TRBD1 (5 bases). The CDR3 has 15 amino acids. Trimming took 4 bases from V and 6 from J, leaving 17 bases between them. CDR1 and CDR2 (germline): SGHRS, YFSETQ. The CDR3 here is CASSRVPGPVNTIYF. The CDR3 bases are TGCGCCAGCAGCCGAGTACCGGGACCGGTAAACACCATATATTTT.

This clone turned up a few times. The chain couples TRBV3-1 (or the pseudogene TRBV3-2) to TRBJ1-5; no clear D gene. CDR3 length: 12 amino acids. Germline V gene data show CDR1 as LGHDT and CDR2 as YNNKEL (reference sequence). With 1 base removed from V and 7 bases from J, the gap between germline ends came to 5 bases. CDR3 region: CASSQGGQPQHF. The CDR3 nucleotides are TGTGCCAGCAGCCAAGGAGGGCAGCCCCAGCATTTT.

This chain joins TRBV6-1 and TRBJ2-3; D gene ambiguous. Per the germline V gene, CDR1 is MNHNS and CDR2 is SASEGT. V lost 0 bases to trimming and J lost 0 bases, with 10 bases between them. The CDR3 length is 16 residues. The CDR3 here is CASSEALLRSTDTQYF. The CDR3 DNA reads TGTGCCAGCAGTGAAGCGCTTCTAAGGAGCACAGATACGCAGTATTTT.

This chain joins TRBV12-3 or TRBV12-4 and TRBJ1-2; TRBD1 might be the D (5 bases). The CDR3 sequence is 13 residues long. V shed 8 bases and J shed 4 bases, with 14 bases lying between them. CDR3 nucleotide sequence: TGTGCCAGCTCTATTGGGGCGGTCTATGGCTACACCTTC. It codes for CASSIGAVYGYTF.

The rearrangement links TRBV19 to TRBJ2-3; 10 bases map to TRBD2. CDR1 is LNHDA and CDR2 is SQIVND in the germline V gene (reference sequence). This CDR3 region has 18 residues. With 6 bases clipped from V and 4 bases from J, the junction kept 16 bases outside the gene matches. The CDR3 coding sequence is TGTGCCAGTAGCCTAAAACGGGTCGGGACTAGCGCACCAGATACGCAGTATTTT. Protein product: CASSLKRVGTSAPDTQYF.

This clone was recorded only once. The V gene is TRBV28, the J gene TRBJ1-2, with 7 nucleotides matching TRBD1. Unmatched junction bases numbered 4, after V lost 2 bases and J lost 4 bases. Germline V gene lookup returns CDR1 MDHEN and CDR2 SYDVKM. The CDR3 has 14 amino acids. CDR3 bases: TGTGCCAGCAGTTTAAGGGGGCCGGGCTATGGCTACACCTTC. It is translated as CASSLRGPGYGYTF.

This clone is a singleton in its sample. V gene TRBV28 combines with J gene TRBJ1-3; D perhaps matches TRBD1 (6 bases). This CDR3 has 16 amino acids. Looked up from germline, CDR1 is MDHEN and CDR2 is SYDVKM. The V and J ends lost 4 bases and 5 bases respectively, with 18 bases between them. The CDR3 DNA is TGTGCCAGCAGTTCGCAGACGGACAGCGTTCGAAACACCATATATTTT. Its translation: CASSSQTDSVRNTIYF.

The chain uses TRBV7-9 and TRBJ2-6; 12 bases map to TRBD1. V was clipped by 6 bases and J by 2 bases; unmatched bases: 8. The CDR3 consists of 18 residues. Germline assignment: CDR1 SEHNR and CDR2 FQNEAQ (reference sequence). The CDR3 is CASRHRGDRGPGANVLTF. The CDR3 DNA reads as TGTGCCAGCAGACATCGAGGGGACAGGGGGCCTGGGGCCAACGTCCTGACTTTC.

The rearrangement joins TRBV5-6 to TRBJ1-2; a possible D gene is TRBD1 (6 bases). The CDR3 length is 15 residues. In germline, CDR1 is SGHDT, CDR2 YYEEEE. V was cut by 0 bases and J by 5 bases, with 14 bases left in between. CDR3 sequence: CASSLGSGASYGYTF. The CDR3 nucleotides are TGTGCCAGCAGCTTGGGTTCAGGGGCATCATATGGCTACACCTTC.

The CDR3 sequence is CASSPGLAGGTDTQYF. CDR3 DNA sequence: TGTGCCAGCTCACCGGGACTAGCGGGAGGGACAGATACGCAGTATTTT. This chain links TRBV18 with TRBJ2-3; 16 bases match TRBD2. Trimming took 3 bases from V and 3 from J; bases not matched to a gene: 0. The germline CDR1 and CDR2 sequences are KGHSH and LQKENI. The CDR3 has 16 amino acids.

The chain links TRBV4-2 to TRBJ2-1; TRBD2 matches at 9 bases. Germline V lookup: CDR1 LGHNA, CDR2 YNFKEQ. This CDR3 contains 15 residues. V lost 1 base, J lost 5 bases, and 3 bases stayed unmatched. CDR3 in amino acids: CASSQASGTDNEQFF. The DNA for the CDR3 is TGTGCCAGCAGCCAAGCTAGCGGGACTGACAATGAGCAGTTCTTC.

The table lists this clone with a count of one. CDR3 region: CASRKQDGTSGRASTDTQYF. In DNA form, the CDR3 reads TGCGCCAGCAGGAAACAGGACGGGACTAGCGGGAGGGCTAGCACAGATACGCAGTATTTT. This chain joins TRBV5-1 and TRBJ2-3; 16 bases align to TRBD2. The junction had 12 bases not matched to a gene; V was cut back by 5 bases and J by 0 bases. Germline values: CDR1 SGHRS, CDR2 YFSETQ. This CDR3 is built from 20 residues.

This chain uses TRBV24-1 with TRBJ2-1; tentatively, D is TRBD1 or TRBD2 (5 bases each). From germline, CDR1 is KGHDR and CDR2 SFDVKD. V gave up 5 bases and J gave up 5 bases, with 12 bases separating them. CDR3 length: 14 amino acids. Here the CDR3 reads CATSGSLGDNEQFF. The CDR3 DNA reads TGTGCCACCAGTGGTTCCCTGGGGGACAATGAGCAGTTCTTC.

V gene TRBV6-1 combines with J gene TRBJ1-1; maybe TRBD1 (5 bases). The germline V gene encodes CDR1 MNHNS and CDR2 SASEGT. The V and J ends lost 2 bases and 1 base respectively, with 11 bases between them. CDR3 length: 15 amino acids. The CDR3 spells CASSEIGAGNTEAFF. The DNA of the CDR3 is TGTGCCAGCAGTGAAATTGGGGCAGGGAACACTGAAGCTTTCTTT.

V gene TRBV28 combines with J gene TRBJ2-1; 13 nucleotides line up with TRBD2. With V trimmed by 5 bases and J by 4 bases, 2 bases remained unmatched. The germline V gene encodes CDR1 MDHEN and CDR2 SYDVKM. The CDR3 has 15 amino acids. CDR3 in amino acids: CASSRTSGGYNEQFF. The CDR3, as DNA: TGTGCCAGCAGTCGGACTAGCGGGGGATACAATGAGCAGTTCTTC.

This clone was seen a single time. This CDR3 reads CASSSPGQGSYGYTF. The CDR3 region has the DNA TGTGCCAGCAGCTCCCCCGGACAGGGTTCTTATGGCTACACCTTC. This chain links TRBV28 with TRBJ1-2; TRBD1 agrees at 8 bases. With V trimmed by 6 bases and J by 5 bases, 11 bases remained unmatched. The CDR3 is 15 amino acids. The V gene's germline CDR1 is MDHEN and CDR2 SYDVKM.

The J gene is TRBJ2-5, the V gene TRBV10-3, with 8 bases that match TRBD2. Germline V gene lookup returns CDR1 ENHRY and CDR2 SYGVKD. The V and J ends lost 3 bases and 4 bases, in that order; junction bases with no gene match: 4. There are 14 residues in the CDR3. CDR3 loop: CAISDGGGRETQYF. Here the CDR3 DNA reads TGTGCCATCAGTGACGGCGGGGGGCGAGAGACCCAGTACTTC.